One sample yielded the 25 T cell receptor beta chains listed below, sequenced in a study of blood T cell repertoires in COVID-19. Using immunoSEQ multiplex PCR, the repertoire was profiled, and TCRdb retains in-frame clones only, with some absent. The table shows about 52,000 clones, with 82% occurring only once. The specimen sequenced was peripheral blood. These receptors all stem from a man at least 80 years old with COVID-19, enrolled during active disease.

The chain is built from TRBV5-4 and TRBJ1-2, with 7 bases fitting TRBD1. CDR1 SGHNT and CDR2 YYREEE come from the germline V gene (reference sequence). The CDR3 runs to 15 residues. J gave up 2 bases and V 1 base, and 5 bases lay outside the gene matches. The DNA of the CDR3 is TGTGCCAGCAGCTTGATCGGACAGGAAAACTATGGCTACACCTTC. Residues: CASSLIGQENYGYTF.

The chain carries TRBV6-5 and TRBJ1-6; no reliable D call. V lost 5 bases, J lost 6 bases, and 11 bases lay in between. Germline assignment: CDR1 MNHEY and CDR2 SVGAGI. The CDR3 is made up of 14 amino acids. CDR3 nucleotide sequence: TGTGCCAGCAGTCGCCCCGCGGGTAATTCACCCCTCCACTTT. Its protein is CASSRPAGNSPLHF.

The CDR3 coding sequence is TGTGCCAGTAGCCAAAAACGTCAGGCGGGAGGGTCCTACAATGAGCAGTTCTTC. Translation gives CASSQKRQAGGSYNEQFF. The rearrangement joins TRBV19 to TRBJ2-1, with 9 bases fitting TRBD2. After removal of 6 bases from V and 1 base from J, the junction contained 13 bases not matched to a gene. Germline loops: CDR1 LNHDA, CDR2 SQIVND (reference sequence). This CDR3 region has 18 residues. The complete variable domain, with remaining parts taken from reference TRBV19 and TRBJ2-1, reads DGGITQSPKYLFRKEGQNVTLSCEQNLNHDAMYWYRQDPGQGLRLIYYSQIVNDFQKGDIAEGYSVSREKKESFPLTVTSAQKNPTAFYLCASSQKRQAGGSYNEQFFGPGTRLTVL.

The chain has TRBV5-1 and TRBJ2-1; 9 bases agree with TRBD1. The germline V gene encodes CDR1 SGHRS and CDR2 YFSETQ. The CDR3 is 13 amino acids. V lost 8 bases to trimming and J lost 8 bases; unmatched junction nucleotides: 8. CDR3 nucleotides: TGCGCCAGTACCCGGGACAGGGTTTATGAGCAGTTCTTC. Protein: CASTRDRVYEQFF.

The chain has TRBV19 and TRBJ2-5, with 7 positions matching TRBD1. The CDR3 runs to 14 residues. V was clipped by 7 bases and J by 0 bases; unmatched bases: 5. Germline CDR1 reads LNHDA; CDR2 reads SQIVND (reference sequence). The CDR3 loop is CASTPTGDQETQYF. The CDR3 coding sequence is TGTGCCAGTACTCCTACAGGGGACCAAGAGACCCAGTACTTC. Using reference TRBV19 and TRBJ2-5 for the parts outside the CDR3, the full variable domain is DGGITQSPKYLFRKEGQNVTLSCEQNLNHDAMYWYRQDPGQGLRLIYYSQIVNDFQKGDIAEGYSVSREKKESFPLTVTSAQKNPTAFYLCASTPTGDQETQYFGPGTRLLVL.

CDR3 in DNA: TGTGCCAGCATCTCTACCGGGGAGCTGTTTTTT. Translating gives CASISTGELFF. V and J are TRBV6-6 and TRBJ2-2; D uncertain. Between the trimmed V and J ends, which lost 7 bases and 5 bases, there was a span of 5 bases. The CDR3 is 11 residues long. Germline CDR1 MNHNY, CDR2 SVGAGI (reference sequence).

This clone was detected only a few times. The chain combines TRBV29-1 with TRBJ1-2, with D perhaps matching TRBD1 (6 bases). V lost 6 bases to trimming and J lost 4 bases, with 24 bases between them. CDR3 size: 16 residues. Germline-derived CDR1 and CDR2 are SQVTM and ANQGSEA. CDR3 loop: CSVTEIGPGVIYGYTF. CDR3 DNA sequence: TGCAGCGTCACCGAGATAGGGCCAGGGGTGATCTATGGCTACACCTTC.

V and J are TRBV11-2 and TRBJ2-1; a weak D match, TRBD1 (5 bases). The CDR3 consists of 14 residues. Germline V gene data show CDR1 as SGHAT and CDR2 as FQNNGV. Trimming removed 1 base from V and 12 bases from J, with 16 bases in between. CDR3 sequence (DNA): TGTGCCAGCAGCTTAGCAGGACATCCGTTGGGGCAGTTCTTC. It translates to CASSLAGHPLGQFF.

The chain carries TRBV15 and TRBJ1-2; possibly TRBD1 for D (5 bases). CDR1 is LNHNV and CDR2 is YYDKDF in the germline V gene (reference sequence). The CDR3 contains 16 residues. The ends were cut back, 0 bases at V and 2 bases at J, with 13 bases in the middle. CDR3 coding DNA: TGTGCCACCAGCAGAGACCCCGACAGTAGAAACTATGGCTACACCTTC. Amino acids: CATSRDPDSRNYGYTF.

The chain recombines TRBV27 with TRBJ1-2, with D unclear. The CDR3 sequence is 13 residues long. V was shortened by 5 bases and J by 7 bases, with 14 bases between the two germline ends. The germline CDR1 and CDR2 sequences are MNHEY and SMNVEV (reference sequence). The CDR3 DNA follows: TGTGCCAGCAGTATAGAGGGAAGGTCTGGCTACACCTTC. It is translated as CASSIEGRSGYTF.

The CDR3: CASSVESNQPQHF. CDR3 sequence (DNA): TGTGCCAGCAGTGTGGAGAGCAATCAGCCCCAGCATTTT. V usage is TRBV6-4 and J usage is TRBJ1-5; D gene uncertain. The germline gives CDR1 MRHNA, CDR2 SNTAGT. The CDR3 length is 13 residues. V gave up 4 bases and J gave up 1 base, with 5 bases separating them.

The rearrangement uses TRBV3-1 (or the pseudogene TRBV3-2) and TRBJ1-6, with 7 positions matching TRBD1. Germline CDR1 LGHDT, CDR2 YNNKEL (reference sequence). The CDR3 consists of 16 residues. With V trimmed by 2 bases and J by 3 bases, 4 bases remained unmatched. Here the CDR3 DNA reads TGTGCCAGCAGCCAACTCCCAGGGGGCTATAATTCACCCCTCCACTTT. It encodes CASSQLPGGYNSPLHF.

V and J are TRBV9 and TRBJ1-1; possible D gene TRBD1, 5 bases. The CDR3 is 15 residues long. V lost 4 bases to trimming and J lost 3 bases, with 16 bases between them. The germline gives CDR1 SGDLS, CDR2 YYNGEE. In DNA, the CDR3 is TGTGCCAGCAGCCCACCACGGGGGTGGGACACTGAAGCTTTCTTT. This encodes CASSPPRGWDTEAFF. Filled out from reference TRBV9 and TRBJ1-1, the complete variable domain reads DSGVTQTPKHLITATGQRVTLRCSPRSGDLSVYWYQQSLDQGLQFLIQYYNGEERAKGNILERFSAQQFPDLHSELNLSSLELGDSALYFCASSPPRGWDTEAFFGQGTRLTVV.

The V call is TRBV6-2 or TRBV6-3, the J call TRBJ1-5, with TRBD1 identical over 7 bases. Germline CDR1 reads MNHEY; CDR2 reads SVGEGT. The CDR3 consists of 16 residues. J gave up 6 bases and V 2 bases, and 10 bases lay outside the gene matches. CDR3 amino acids: CASSYLTGAGGQPQHF. As DNA, the CDR3 is TGTGCCAGCAGTTACCTAACAGGGGCCGGAGGTCAGCCCCAGCATTTT.

The chain recombines TRBV18 with TRBJ1-1; TRBD1 aligns across 7 bases. The V segment lost 0 bases and the J segment 8 bases; nucleotides outside the gene matches: 6. CDR1 is KGHSH and CDR2 is LQKENI in the germline V gene. The CDR3 consists of 14 residues. The CDR3 reads CASSPPGQVGEAFF. The CDR3, as DNA: TGTGCCAGCTCACCACCTGGACAGGTGGGCGAAGCTTTCTTT.

This chain links TRBV7-8 with TRBJ2-7, with 8 bases lining up with TRBD1. The germline V gene encodes CDR1 SGHVS and CDR2 FQNEAQ. This CDR3 has 15 amino acids. Trimming took 1 base from V and 0 from J; bases not matched to a gene: 2. The CDR3, as DNA: TGTGCCAGCAGCTTAGTTGGGACAGGCTCCTACGAGCAGTACTTC. It encodes CASSLVGTGSYEQYF.

The chain employs TRBV6-5 and TRBJ2-7; TRBD2 might be the D (7 bases). V lost 10 bases and J lost 4, with 23 bases in between. CDR3 length: 15 residues. From germline, CDR1 is MNHEY and CDR2 SVGAGI. This CDR3 reads CATFRGGAESYEQYV. For the CDR3, the DNA is TGTGCCACTTTTCGAGGGGGGGCGGAATCTTACGAGCAGTACGTC.

This clone was observed a handful of times. The V and J genes are TRBV11-3 and TRBJ1-1; a weak D match, TRBD1 (6 bases). Germline V lookup: CDR1 SGHNT, CDR2 YENEEA. This CDR3 region has 14 residues. V was cut by 5 bases and J by 4 bases, with 14 bases left in between. CDR3 protein: CASSHQGMSTEAFF. The CDR3 DNA reads as TGTGCCAGCAGCCATCAGGGGATGAGCACTGAAGCTTTCTTT.

This clone was seen only once. The rearrangement joins TRBV6-2 or TRBV6-3 to TRBJ2-3; 10 bases agree with TRBD2. The CDR3 length is 15 residues. CDR1 and CDR2 from the germline V gene are MNHEY and SVGEGT. The V gene end was trimmed by 6 bases and the J gene end by 1 base; junction bases not matched to a gene: 4. The CDR3 region is CASSPTSGGTDTQYF. Written as DNA, the CDR3 is TGTGCCAGCAGCCCCACTAGCGGGGGCACAGATACGCAGTATTTT.

There are a few counts of this clone. V is TRBV7-9 and J is TRBJ2-3; D uncertain. V shed 5 bases and J shed 0 bases, with 12 bases lying between them. The germline V gene has CDR1 SEHNR and CDR2 FQNEAQ (reference sequence). The CDR3 is 15 amino acids. CDR3: CASSPHIASTDTQYF. CDR3 in DNA: TGTGCCAGCAGCCCTCATATAGCTAGCACAGATACGCAGTATTTT.

The chain uses TRBV4-3 and TRBJ1-4; 9 positions match TRBD1. The CDR3 has 18 residues. J lost 0 bases, V lost 3 bases, and 8 bases had no gene match. Germline CDR1 reads LGHNA; CDR2 reads YSLEER. CDR3: CASSQTGGLFATNEKLFF. The DNA of the CDR3 is TGCGCCAGCAGCCAGACAGGGGGGCTTTTTGCAACTAATGAAAAACTGTTTTTT.

Written as DNA, the CDR3 is TGTGCCAGCAGTTTGGGGCAGAACACTGAAGCTTTCTTT. Amino acid sequence: CASSLGQNTEAFF. The chain has TRBV12-3 or TRBV12-4 and TRBJ1-1; D is possibly TRBD1 (5 bases). Trimming cost V 3 bases and J 1 base, with 6 bases left between them. CDR3 size: 13 residues.

The J gene is TRBJ1-5, the V gene TRBV5-1; TRBD1 is a possible D gene (5 bases). The V gene lost 1 base and the J gene lost 7 bases, with 9 bases spanning the gap. Per the germline V gene, CDR1 is SGHRS and CDR2 is YFSETQ. The CDR3 extends over 13 amino acids. The CDR3 loop is CASSLSGGQPQHF. The CDR3 DNA follows: TGCGCCAGCAGCTTGTCGGGGGGGCAGCCCCAGCATTTT.

The V gene is TRBV6-2 or TRBV6-3, the J gene TRBJ2-1; 10 nucleotides agree with TRBD2. The CDR3 has 15 residues. Per the germline V gene, CDR1 is MNHEY and CDR2 is SVGEGT. V lost 7 bases to trimming and J lost 2 bases; unmatched junction nucleotides: 5. The CDR3 protein is CASIPAGGAYNEQFF. The CDR3 region has the DNA TGTGCCAGCATCCCAGCGGGGGGGGCCTACAATGAGCAGTTCTTC.

The chain links TRBV4-3 to TRBJ1-1, with 9 bases fitting TRBD1. The CDR3 loop spans 17 amino acids. Germline V gene lookup returns CDR1 LGHNA and CDR2 YSLEER. With V trimmed by 4 bases and J by 5 bases, 14 bases remained unmatched. This chain's CDR3 is CASSRTLTGGAGTEAFF. CDR3 in DNA: TGCGCCAGCAGCCGGACTCTCACAGGGGGCGCGGGGACTGAAGCTTTCTTT.